The 25 T cell receptor beta chains reported below all come from one sample, sequenced in a study of cytomegalovirus exposure and HLA in healthy donors. Amplification used 60 Vbeta primers and 13 Jbeta primers. The method was immunoSEQ multiplex PCR; TCRdb's version includes in-frame clones alone and lacks a portion of them. Of some 98,000 clones listed, 81% were seen once; the top ten hold over 9%. Sequenced sample: PBMCs. Receptor source: a human donor in good health.

V gene TRBV7-9 combines with J gene TRBJ2-5, with 9 bases matching TRBD2. The CDR3 length is 14 residues. The V gene end was trimmed by 3 bases and the J gene end by 5 bases; junction bases not matched to a gene: 4. Germline V CDR1 and CDR2: SEHNR, FQNEAQ (reference sequence). The CDR3, as DNA: TGTGCCAGCAGCTTTTTAGCGGGAGAGGAGACCCAGTACTTC. This translates into CASSFLAGEETQYF.

V gene TRBV7-6 combines with J gene TRBJ1-1; D perhaps matches TRBD1 (5 bases). Trimming removed 3 bases at V and 6 bases at J, with 23 bases between. There are 17 residues in the CDR3. Germline assignment: CDR1 SGHVS and CDR2 FNYEAQ. In DNA, the CDR3 is TGTGCCAGCAGCTTGTCTGTGGGTAGGGGTGCAAGTTCTGAAGCTTTCTTT. Translating it yields CASSLSVGRGASSEAFF.

The chain recombines TRBV14 with TRBJ2-6; D unclear. The CDR3 has 17 amino acids. The germline CDR1 and CDR2 sequences are SGHDN and FVKESK. The germline V and J ends were trimmed by 3 bases and 4 bases, with 16 bases remaining between them. For the CDR3, the DNA is TGTGCCAGCAGCCACTCTAGGATTTTGTTGGGGGCCAACGTCCTGACTTTC. Amino acid sequence: CASSHSRILLGANVLTF.

The chain has TRBV28 and TRBJ1-4, with 8 bases aligning to TRBD1. V shed 3 bases and J 5 bases; nucleotides not matched to a gene: 5. CDR3 length: 15 amino acids. The germline V gene encodes CDR1 MDHEN and CDR2 SYDVKM. This CDR3 reads CASSFLGTGNEKLFF. For the CDR3, the DNA is TGTGCCAGCAGTTTCCTCGGGACAGGAAATGAAAAACTGTTTTTT.

V usage is TRBV28 and J usage is TRBJ1-2; tentative D call: TRBD1 (5 bases). This CDR3 comprises 14 residues. The V gene lost 2 bases and the J gene lost 8 bases, with 15 bases spanning the gap. Germline lookup yields CDR1 MDHEN and CDR2 SYDVKM. The CDR3 bases are TGTGCCAGCAGTTTAGGGCAGGGTCGGTACGGCTACACCTTC. It specifies CASSLGQGRYGYTF.

The CDR3 region is CASQDRASSYNEQFF. As DNA, the CDR3 is TGTGCCAGTCAAGACAGGGCCAGCTCCTACAATGAGCAGTTCTTC. The chain has TRBV19 and TRBJ2-1; 7 bases align to TRBD1. V dropped 8 bases and J dropped 0; count of bases not matched to a gene: 7. CDR1 LNHDA and CDR2 SQIVND come from the germline V gene (reference sequence). CDR3 length: 15 amino acids.

The V gene is TRBV19, the J gene TRBJ1-1, with TRBD1 identical over 11 bases. V dropped 3 bases and J dropped 4; count of bases not matched to a gene: 13. In germline, CDR1 is LNHDA, CDR2 SQIVND (reference sequence). This CDR3 region has 18 residues. CDR3 sequence: CASSIRGGTGGRGTEAFF. DNA of the CDR3: TGTGCCAGTAGTATTCGGGGGGGGACAGGGGGACGAGGCACTGAAGCTTTCTTT.

The rearrangement links TRBV5-5 to TRBJ1-2, with TRBD1 as a possible D gene (5 bases). From germline, CDR1 is SGHKS and CDR2 YYEKEE (reference sequence). The V end was cut by 1 base, the J end by 9 bases, with 19 bases between. The CDR3 is made up of 15 amino acids. As DNA, the CDR3 is TGTGCCAGCAGCTTGTCGGCAGGGATGGGCGGGAGCTACACCTTC. Its protein product is CASSLSAGMGGSYTF.

This clone was observed once. The rearrangement links TRBV7-3 to TRBJ2-3; TRBD1 might be the D (7 bases). V lost 4 bases to trimming and J lost 2 bases, with 19 bases between them. Germline V gene lookup returns CDR1 SGHTA and CDR2 FQGTGA. This CDR3 is built from 17 residues. The chain's CDR3 is CASSSQGSGLSTDTQYF. Written as DNA, the CDR3 is TGTGCCAGCAGCTCACAGGGGAGCGGGCTTTCCACAGATACGCAGTATTTT.

The V and J genes are TRBV6-1 and TRBJ2-7; D unclear. The CDR3 loop spans 14 amino acids. V was shortened by 6 bases and J by 1 base, with 13 bases between the two germline ends. The germline V gene has CDR1 MNHNS and CDR2 SASEGT. CDR3 coding DNA: TGTGCCAGCAGCCGCACTGGGCTTTCCTACGAGCAGTACTTC. It is translated as CASSRTGLSYEQYF.

The chain has TRBV7-9 and TRBJ1-1; the D is unclear. The V gene lost 1 base and the J gene lost 1 base, with 10 bases spanning the gap. The CDR3 covers 15 residues. From germline, CDR1 is SEHNR and CDR2 FQNEAQ (reference sequence). The CDR3 nucleotides are TGTGCCAGCAGCTTAGTGAAGGAGCAGAACACTGAAGCTTTCTTT. This sequence encodes CASSLVKEQNTEAFF. The complete variable domain, with remaining parts taken from reference TRBV7-9 and TRBJ1-1, reads DTGVSQNPRHKITKRGQNVTFRCDPISEHNRLYWYRQTLGQGPEFLTYFQNEAQLEKSRLLSDRFSAERPKGSFSTLEIQRTEQGDSAMYLCASSLVKEQNTEAFFGQGTRLTVV.

The V call is TRBV29-1, the J call TRBJ1-2; tentative D call: TRBD1 (6 bases). The CDR3 length is 17 residues. The germline V gene has CDR1 SQVTM and CDR2 ANQGSEA. The V end lost 0 bases, the J end lost 5 bases, and 22 bases lay between the germline ends. The CDR3 loop reads CSVEDRSALRGAYGYTF. As DNA, the CDR3 is TGCAGCGTTGAAGACCGCTCAGCACTTCGGGGGGCGTATGGCTACACCTTC.

The V call is TRBV5-1, the J call TRBJ1-1; possible D gene TRBD1, 5 bases. Germline lookup yields CDR1 SGHRS and CDR2 YFSETQ. The V and J ends lost 1 base and 5 bases respectively, with 9 bases between them. This CDR3 spans 13 amino acids. The chain's CDR3 is CASSLLRGTEAFF. CDR3 nucleotide sequence: TGCGCCAGCAGCTTGTTAAGGGGAACTGAAGCTTTCTTT.

The V and J genes are TRBV2 and TRBJ2-5; D is possibly TRBD1 (6 bases). The CDR3 totals 14 residues. The V gene's germline CDR1 is SNHLY and CDR2 FYNNEI. The V and J ends lost 3 bases and 2 bases respectively, with 10 bases between them. In nucleotides, the CDR3 is TGTGCCAGCAGTGAGACGAGGGGGCAAGAGACCCAGTACTTC. Protein product: CASSETRGQETQYF.

The genes are TRBV7-2 and TRBJ2-7, with a weak D call TRBD1 (6 bases). V was clipped by 1 base and J by 2 bases, with 9 bases between them. The CDR3 loop spans 14 amino acids. Germline loops: CDR1 SGHTA, CDR2 FQGNSA. The CDR3 bases are TGTGCCAGCAGCTTAGAGCCAGGGGCCTACGAGCAGTACTTC. Translated: CASSLEPGAYEQYF.

The J gene is TRBJ2-7, the V gene TRBV6-5; D is possibly TRBD1 (5 bases). CDR1 and CDR2 from the germline V gene are MNHEY and SVGAGI. The CDR3 sequence is 14 residues long. V lost 1 base and J 2 bases, leaving 9 bases between the germline ends. The CDR3 loop is CASSYLGLTYEQYF. The CDR3 nucleotides are TGTGCCAGCAGTTACTTGGGGCTGACCTACGAGCAGTACTTC.

A word on this clone: The CDR3 carries no conserved terminal phenylalanine or tryptophan, so it likely arises from a read error. The chain joins TRBV11-2 to TRBJ1-2; D is perhaps TRBD1 (6 bases). Per the germline V gene, CDR1 is SGHAT and CDR2 is FQNNGV. V dropped 5 bases and J dropped 8 bases, with 18 bases sitting between them. CDR3 length equals 14 residues. CDR3 in amino acids: CASSRNRDTHGYTL. As DNA, the CDR3 is TGTGCCAGCAGCCGGAACAGGGATACTCACGGCTACACCCTC.

This sequence joins TRBV9 and TRBJ2-1; D is undetermined. V gave up 0 bases and J gave up 7 bases, with 17 bases separating them. Germline CDR1 SGDLS, CDR2 YYNGEE. This CDR3 contains 16 residues. In DNA form, the CDR3 reads TGTGCCAGCAGCGTAGCCCCGAGAATAGCCGGAAATGAGCAGTTCTTC. Translated, it gives CASSVAPRIAGNEQFF. Full variable domain (rest looked up from reference TRBV9 and TRBJ2-1): DSGVTQTPKHLITATGQRVTLRCSPRSGDLSVYWYQQSLDQGLQFLIQYYNGEERAKGNILERFSAQQFPDLHSELNLSSLELGDSALYFCASSVAPRIAGNEQFFGPGTRLTVL.

This chain uses TRBV7-9 with TRBJ1-1; TRBD1 is a possible D gene (6 bases). This CDR3 has 15 residues. Looked up from germline, CDR1 is SEHNR and CDR2 is FQNEAQ (reference sequence). V lost 2 bases and J 5 bases, leaving 15 bases between the germline ends. This CDR3 reads CASSLISGAETEAFF. The CDR3, as DNA: TGTGCCAGCAGCTTAATCTCAGGGGCAGAAACTGAAGCTTTCTTT. The whole variable domain, remainder taken from reference TRBV7-9 and TRBJ1-1, is DTGVSQNPRHKITKRGQNVTFRCDPISEHNRLYWYRQTLGQGPEFLTYFQNEAQLEKSRLLSDRFSAERPKGSFSTLEIQRTEQGDSAMYLCASSLISGAETEAFFGQGTRLTVV.

The chain joins TRBV9 to TRBJ1-1, with D maybe TRBD1 (5 bases). Trimming removed 4 bases from V and 4 bases from J, with 20 bases in between. CDR1 SGDLS and CDR2 YYNGEE come from the germline V gene. The CDR3 sequence is 16 residues long. In DNA, the CDR3 is TGTGCCAGCAGCCCCCGGACGGGGGAGTGGGCCACTGAAGCTTTCTTT. It specifies CASSPRTGEWATEAFF.

This clone was detected a few times. The chain links TRBV29-1 to TRBJ2-7, with 10 bases identical to TRBD1. V lost 1 base, J lost 4 bases, and 4 bases stayed unmatched. The CDR3 sequence is 14 residues long. The V gene's germline CDR1 is SQVTM and CDR2 ANQGSEA. Here the CDR3 reads CSVEGGQGRYEQYF. In nucleotides, the CDR3 is TGCAGCGTTGAAGGGGGACAGGGGAGATACGAGCAGTACTTC.

This clone was counted once. The CDR3 nucleotides are TGTGCCATCAGTGAGGTAGTTGACTATGGCTACACCTTC. Protein: CAISEVVDYGYTF. The V gene is TRBV10-3, the J gene TRBJ1-2; D gene unclear. This CDR3 is 13 amino acids long. The germline V gene has CDR1 ENHRY and CDR2 SYGVKD. Between the trimmed V and J ends, which lost 2 bases and 3 bases, there was a span of 7 bases.

The chain couples TRBV7-2 to TRBJ1-2, with D unresolved. Trimming shortened V by 4 bases and J by 2 bases, and 2 bases separated the two germline ends. Germline CDR1 reads SGHTA; CDR2 reads FQGNSA. The CDR3 length is 11 residues. CDR3 protein: CASSSNYGYTF. The CDR3 DNA is TGTGCCAGCAGCTCAAACTATGGCTACACCTTC.

The V gene is TRBV5-1, the J gene TRBJ2-7; 9 positions agree with TRBD1. V dropped 0 bases and J dropped 2; count of bases not matched to a gene: 0. Germline V gene data show CDR1 as SGHRS and CDR2 as YFSETQ. The CDR3 loop spans 14 amino acids. CDR3 amino acids: CASSLGDRAYEQYF. The CDR3 DNA reads as TGCGCCAGCAGCTTGGGGGACAGGGCCTACGAGCAGTACTTC.

The gene calls are TRBV5-8 and TRBJ1-1; D not certain. From germline, CDR1 is SGHTS and CDR2 YDEGEE. CDR3 length: 16 amino acids. V was shortened by 2 bases and J by 3 bases, with 17 bases between the two germline ends. CDR3 residues: CASSLGKMRRDTEAFF. CDR3 bases: TGTGCCAGCAGCTTAGGAAAGATGCGGCGGGACACTGAAGCTTTCTTT.